Here is one T cell receptor (beta chain) with its context. The record originates from a study of T cell responses to AZD1222 COVID-19 vaccine. There are 19 residues in the CDR3. Germline V CDR1 and CDR2: MDHEN, SYDVKM. The trim removed 5 bases at V and 4 bases at J, leaving 22 bases unmatched. Data came from immunoSEQ multiplex PCR; TCRdb stores just in-frame clones and leaves some out. The table has tens of thousands of clones, approximately 88% seen once. The sequenced sample was peripheral blood, obtained 28 days after the second AZD1222 dose. The chain is built from TRBV28 and TRBJ2-7; 8 bases line up with TRBD2. This clonotype was obtained from an adult who received the AZD1222 COVID-19 vaccine. CDR3 in DNA: TGTGCCAGCAGTATAGCCGGGACGGAACCGGGGACTAGTCCTTACGAGCAGTACTTC. It yields the protein CASSIAGTEPGTSPYEQYF.